This T cell receptor beta chain emerged from a study of blood T cells in healthy people across ages (dated by TCRdb to the mid-2010s). Describing the broader study: In model experiments, roughly one uniquely barcoded TCR beta cDNA molecule per two T cells was captured by template switching. The study measured age-related changes in TCR beta repertoire diversity using deep sequencing normalized with unique cDNA molecular identifiers. Four age groups were formed from the donors: young (average around 15 years), middle-aged (just under 40), aged (approximately 60) and long-lived (about 80). To avoid experimental bias, donors of different ages were distributed randomly across sequencing lanes. The study analyzed two additional independent replicas of 1 million unique cDNA reads from the same blood draw for two donors, one aged 18 to 30 and one aged 80 or older.

Donors were under 40 systemically healthy Caucasian individuals from Russia aged roughly 6 to 100 years. Each donor gave roughly 11 milliliters of peripheral blood, drawn into EDTA-treated Vacutainer tubes. Ficoll-Paque density-gradient centrifugation was used to isolate PBMCs, with at least 6.5 million obtained per sample. Total RNA, at least 5 micrograms per sample, was extracted from PBMCs with Trizol reagent. For every donor, flow cytometry on a PBMC aliquot measured the percentage of naive CD45RAhigh/CD27high T cells. The paper as a whole reports these results and caveats: Estimates of total diversity from one million sequenced T cells were regarded as lower bounds and underestimates. Observed TCR beta diversity correlated strongly with the percentage of naive T cells measured by flow cytometry. Donor CMV infection status was unknown, potentially confounding age-related changes in expanded clonotypes. As age increased, observed TCR beta diversity per million T cells dropped in a roughly linear way, and a significant reduction was already evident by age 40. The long-lived group showed more naive CD4+ T cells, fewer expanded clones and increased TCR diversity than the aged group, suggesting age selection. Bulk unsorted PBMC profiling prevented conclusive comparison of naive and antigen-experienced compartments.

This clonotype has just a few counts. Its antigen is not yet known. The sample holds no much larger clone one base away, and base qualities are not on file. V is pared back by 7 bases and J by 5 bases, with 14 bases lying between the germline termini. The cysteine opens and the phenylalanine closes a CDR3 of 14 amino acids. Only the CDR3 portion is preserved as DNA: 42 bases, with reading frame beginning at the first base. Library preparation was by 5' RACE. The second PCR ran for about 6 to 12 cycles and used a J-beta primer mix along with a sample-barcoded 5' primer. A template-switch 5' adaptor carrying 12 random nucleotides introduced a unique molecular identifier onto each TCR beta cDNA molecule. Each sample yielded at least 2.5 million CDR3-containing paired-end reads. The Mint cDNA synthesis kit, primed by a TRBC-specific oligonucleotide, was used to synthesize first-strand cDNA from all RNA. After uracil-DNA glycosylase treatment, a first 18-cycle PCR used universal primers M1SS and BC2_uni_R on all cDNA. The original pipeline was this. Normalization of each sample was performed by random selection of 1 million high-quality reads, each carrying a distinct molecular identifier. Reads with shared molecular identifiers were discarded instead of being binned into consensus sequences. MiTCR, set to a Q25 quality threshold and the strictest error-elimination algorithm, was used for CDR3 identification, clonotype clustering and error correction. A nonparametric unseen species model using Euler transformation provided a lower-bound estimate of total TCR beta diversity. TCRdb's own reprocessing of the public reads used fastp at Q25 and MiXCR and kept productive beta chains. CDR3 protein duplicates are merged, each entry listing the most common genes and DNA. These V and J calls originate from TCRdb's pipeline instead of the authors' own analysis. This sample gives 1.8 million or so distinct CDR3 sequences in total; roughly two fifths of them show up just once. The ten largest clonotypes hold 23% of the sample.

The sequence was collected from a human donor in good health. This sequence uses TRBV12-3 or TRBV12-4 and TRBJ2-2, with the D segment identity uncertain. What was sequenced was blood. The DNA is as follows: TGTGCCAGCATGGGTGGGTCCTTAACCGGGGAGCTGTTTTTT. Translation gives CASMGGSLTGELFF.